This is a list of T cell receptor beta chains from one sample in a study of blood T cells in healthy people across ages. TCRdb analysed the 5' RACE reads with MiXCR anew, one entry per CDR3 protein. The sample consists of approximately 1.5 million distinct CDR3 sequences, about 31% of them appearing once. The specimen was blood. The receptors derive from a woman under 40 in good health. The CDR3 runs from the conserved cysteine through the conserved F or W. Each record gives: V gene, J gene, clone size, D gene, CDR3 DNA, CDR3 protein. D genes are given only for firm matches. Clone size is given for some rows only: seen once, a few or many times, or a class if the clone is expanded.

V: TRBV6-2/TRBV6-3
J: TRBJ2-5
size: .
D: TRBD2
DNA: TGTGCCAGCAGTTACGCCCTTCTCACGGGACTAGCGAAGCAAGAGACCCAGTACTTC
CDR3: CASSYALLTGLAKQETQYF

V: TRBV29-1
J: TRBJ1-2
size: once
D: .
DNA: TGCAGCGTTTCTTCTGGACGGGGCGTCGGCTATGGCTACACCTTC
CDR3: CSVSSGRGVGYGYTF

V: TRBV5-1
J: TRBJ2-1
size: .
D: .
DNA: TGCGCCAGCATCGCCCAGGGACCATTACCGGGCTCCTACAATGAGCAGTTCTTC
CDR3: CASIAQGPLPGSYNEQFF

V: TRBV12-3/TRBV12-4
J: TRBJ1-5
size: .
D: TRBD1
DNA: TGTGCCAGCGCCCCTCAGGGGGCGCGGGGCAATCAGCTCCAGCATTTT
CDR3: CASAPQGARGNQLQHF

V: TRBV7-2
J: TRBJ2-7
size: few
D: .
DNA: TGTGCCAGCAGTTCGGGATCCGGGGGATATTACGAGCAGTACTTC
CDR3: CASSSGSGGYYEQYF

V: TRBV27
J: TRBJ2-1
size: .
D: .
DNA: TGTGCCAGCAGTTTCGTGGGTTCCTACAATGGGCAGTTCTTC
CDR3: CASSFVGSYNGQFF

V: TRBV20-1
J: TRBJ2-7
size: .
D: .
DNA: TGCAGTGCTAGAGATCTCTTTAGGGGGGGTCTACTATACGAGCAGTACTTC
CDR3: CSARDLFRGGLLYEQYF

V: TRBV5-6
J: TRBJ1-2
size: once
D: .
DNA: TGTGCCAGCAGCCCCGTCGACGGATCCTATGGCTACACCTTC
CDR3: CASSPVDGSYGYTF

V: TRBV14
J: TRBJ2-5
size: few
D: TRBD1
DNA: TGTGCCAGCAGCCCACAAGTGGGACAGGGGTTCCAGTACTTC
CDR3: CASSPQVGQGFQYF

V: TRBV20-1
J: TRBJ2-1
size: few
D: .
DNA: TGCAGTGCTAGAGGGTGGGCCGGACTTACCTACAATGAGCAGTTCTTC
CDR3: CSARGWAGLTYNEQFF

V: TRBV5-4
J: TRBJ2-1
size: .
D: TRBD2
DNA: TGTGCCAGCGACGCGGGAGGGAAGGCCTACAATGAGCAGTTCTTC
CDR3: CASDAGGKAYNEQFF

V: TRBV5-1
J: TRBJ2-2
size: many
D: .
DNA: TGCGCCAGCAGCTTGACCCTGAGAGGGGAGCTGTTTTTT
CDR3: CASSLTLRGELFF

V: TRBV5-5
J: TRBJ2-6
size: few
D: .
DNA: TGTGCCAGCAGCCCAAGGGGAAACGGGGCCAACGTCCTGACTTTC
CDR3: CASSPRGNGANVLTF

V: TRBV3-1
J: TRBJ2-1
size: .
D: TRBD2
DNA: TGTGCCAGCAGCCAAAAGACTAGCGGAGCCTACAATGAGCAGTTCTTC
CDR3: CASSQKTSGAYNEQFF

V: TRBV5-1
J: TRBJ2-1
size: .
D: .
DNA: TGCGCCAGCAGCGTCAGGGGACCGGGAAATGAGCAGTTCTTC
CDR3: CASSVRGPGNEQFF

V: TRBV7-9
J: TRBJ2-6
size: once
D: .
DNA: TGTGCCAGCAGTTTATCCGGGGGGCGAGGGGCCAACGTCCTGACTTTC
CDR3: CASSLSGGRGANVLTF

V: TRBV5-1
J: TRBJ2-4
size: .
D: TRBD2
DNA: TGCGCCAGCAGCTTGGTGGGCGGGAGACCTGTAGACATTCAGTACTTC
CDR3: CASSLVGGRPVDIQYF

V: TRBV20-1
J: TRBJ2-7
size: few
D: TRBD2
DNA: TGCAGTGCTTTTCCTAGCGGGGGGACTCTAGATTACGAGCAGTACTTC
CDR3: CSAFPSGGTLDYEQYF

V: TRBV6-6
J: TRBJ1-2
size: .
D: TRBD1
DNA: TGTGCCAGCAGTTACTACCGGGACAGGGAATATTATGGCTACACCTTC
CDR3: CASSYYRDREYYGYTF

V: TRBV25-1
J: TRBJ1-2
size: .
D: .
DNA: TGTGCCAGCAGTGAAATGGCAGGGGCGGGGGGCTATGGCTACACCTTC
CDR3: CASSEMAGAGGYGYTF

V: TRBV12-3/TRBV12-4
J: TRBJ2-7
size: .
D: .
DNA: TGTGCCAGCAGTTTATTTACCGGCAGCGAGCAGTACTTC
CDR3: CASSLFTGSEQYF

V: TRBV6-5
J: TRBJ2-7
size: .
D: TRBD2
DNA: TGTGCCAGCAGTCGCGGGACTAGCGGGAGGTACGAGCAGTACTTC
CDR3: CASSRGTSGRYEQYF

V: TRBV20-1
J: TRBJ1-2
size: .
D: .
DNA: TGCAGTGCTGTACACCAGACCTATGGCTACACCTTC
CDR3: CSAVHQTYGYTF

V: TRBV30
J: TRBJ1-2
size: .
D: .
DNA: TGTGCCTGGGAGACAGGCTACTATGGCTACACCTTC
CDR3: CAWETGYYGYTF

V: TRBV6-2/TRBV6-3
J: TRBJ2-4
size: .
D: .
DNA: TGTGCCAGCACCCCATTTGAAAGACAGGTGCTAGCCAAAAACATTCAGTACTTC
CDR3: CASTPFERQVLAKNIQYF

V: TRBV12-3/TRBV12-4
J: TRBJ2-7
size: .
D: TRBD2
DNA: TGTGCCAGCAGTTTAGGTCCGAAGCGGGAGACGGACCACGAGCAGTACTTC
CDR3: CASSLGPKRETDHEQYF

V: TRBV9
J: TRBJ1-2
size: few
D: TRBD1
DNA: TGTGCCAGCAGCGGAGGGGGCAAGGTTAACTATGGCTACACCTTC
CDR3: CASSGGGKVNYGYTF

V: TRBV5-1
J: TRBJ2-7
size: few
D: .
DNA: TGCGCCAGCAGCTTGGACCAGGGACACTACGAGCAGTACTTC
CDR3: CASSLDQGHYEQYF

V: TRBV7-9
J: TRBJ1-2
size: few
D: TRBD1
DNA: TGTGCCAGCAGCCCCCTAGGGACAGGTACCTATGGCTACACCTTC
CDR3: CASSPLGTGTYGYTF

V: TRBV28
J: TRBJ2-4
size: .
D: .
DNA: TGTGCCAGCAGTTTAAGGGCGTTGAGGAACATTCAGTACTTC
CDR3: CASSLRALRNIQYF

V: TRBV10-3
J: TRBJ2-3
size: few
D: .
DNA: TGTGCCATCAATGACAGAGCACGATCGGATACGCAGTATTTT
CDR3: CAINDRARSDTQYF

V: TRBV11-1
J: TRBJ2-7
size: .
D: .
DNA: TGTGCCAGCAGCTTAGACTTCGGACCCTACGAGCAGTACTTC
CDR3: CASSLDFGPYEQYF

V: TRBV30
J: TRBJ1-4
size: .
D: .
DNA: TGTGCCTGGAGTCCCGGGACGGAGCCGAATGAAAAACTGTTTTTT
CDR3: CAWSPGTEPNEKLFF

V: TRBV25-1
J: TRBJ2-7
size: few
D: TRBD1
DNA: TGTGCCAGCTCCCGACCCCGGGACAGGGGCTACGAGCAGTACTTC
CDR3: CASSRPRDRGYEQYF

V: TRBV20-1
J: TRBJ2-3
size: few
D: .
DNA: TGCAGTGCTCCCCCCGATAGTATGGATACGCAGTATTTT
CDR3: CSAPPDSMDTQYF

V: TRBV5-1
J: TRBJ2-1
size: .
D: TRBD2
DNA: TGCGCCAGCAGCATTTGGACTAGCGGGGGGGGCAATGAGCAGTTCTTC
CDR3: CASSIWTSGGGNEQFF

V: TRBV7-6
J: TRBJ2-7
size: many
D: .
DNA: TGTGCCAGCAGCTTATTCGGAGGCGGGTACGAGCAGTACTTC
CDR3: CASSLFGGGYEQYF

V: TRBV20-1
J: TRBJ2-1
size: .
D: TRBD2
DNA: TGCAGTGCTAGGGGTCGCGGGACTAGCCTATACGAGCAGTTCTTC
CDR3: CSARGRGTSLYEQFF